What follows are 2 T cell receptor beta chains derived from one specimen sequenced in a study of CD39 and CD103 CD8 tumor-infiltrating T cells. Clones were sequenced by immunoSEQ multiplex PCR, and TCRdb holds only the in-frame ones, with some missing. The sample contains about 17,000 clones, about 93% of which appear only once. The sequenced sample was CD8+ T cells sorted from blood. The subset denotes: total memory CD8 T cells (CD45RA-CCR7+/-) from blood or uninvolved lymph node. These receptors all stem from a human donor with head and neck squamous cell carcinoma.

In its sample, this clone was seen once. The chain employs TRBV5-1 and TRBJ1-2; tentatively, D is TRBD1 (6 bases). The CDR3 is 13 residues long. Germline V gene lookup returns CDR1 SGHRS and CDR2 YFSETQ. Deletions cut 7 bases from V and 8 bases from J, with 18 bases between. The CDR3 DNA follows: TGCGCCAGCGGCCCGGGGCCAGGGGTGGGCTACACCTTC. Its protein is CASGPGPGVGYTF.

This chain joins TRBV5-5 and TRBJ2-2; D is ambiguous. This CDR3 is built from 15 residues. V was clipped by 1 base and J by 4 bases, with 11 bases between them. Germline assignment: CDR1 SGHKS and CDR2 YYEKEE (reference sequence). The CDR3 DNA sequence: TGTGCCAGCAGCTTGTTCGTCTCCCGCACCGGGGAGCTGTTTTTT. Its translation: CASSLFVSRTGELFF. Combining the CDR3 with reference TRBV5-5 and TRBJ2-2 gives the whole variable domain DAGVTQSPTHLIKTRGQQVTLRCSPISGHKSVSWYQQVLGQGPQFIFQYYEKEERGRGNFPDRFSARQFPNYSSELNVNALLLGDSALYLCASSLFVSRTGELFFGEGSRLTVL.